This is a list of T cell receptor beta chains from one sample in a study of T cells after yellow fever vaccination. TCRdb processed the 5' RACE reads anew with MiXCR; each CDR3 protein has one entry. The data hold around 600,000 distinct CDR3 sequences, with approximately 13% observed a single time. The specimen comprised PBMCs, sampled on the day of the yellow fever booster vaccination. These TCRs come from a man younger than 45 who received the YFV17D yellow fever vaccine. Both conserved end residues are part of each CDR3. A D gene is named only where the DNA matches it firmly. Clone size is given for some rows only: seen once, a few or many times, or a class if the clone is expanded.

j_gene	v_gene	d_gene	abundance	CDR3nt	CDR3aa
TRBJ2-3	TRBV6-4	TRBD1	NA	TGTGCCAGCAGTGACTCAGGGGGCGGCACAGATACGCAGTATTTT	CASSDSGGGTDTQYF
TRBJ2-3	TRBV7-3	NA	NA	TGTGCCAGCAGCTCCAGATCGGGGGGCGGGCAGTATTTT	CASSSRSGGGQYF
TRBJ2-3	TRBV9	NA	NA	TGTGCCAGCAGCGTAGATCTTCCCCACACAGATACGCAGTATTTT	CASSVDLPHTDTQYF
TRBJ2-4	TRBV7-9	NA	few	TGTGCCAGCAGCGCCGATGGGAAAAACATTCAGTACTTC	CASSADGKNIQYF
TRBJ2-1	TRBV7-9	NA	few	TGTGCCAGCAGCGCCTACAGGGTTGGTGAGCAGTTCTTC	CASSAYRVGEQFF
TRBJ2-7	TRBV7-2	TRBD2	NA	TGTGCCAGCAGCTCAAGGACTAGCGGCTACGAGCAGTACTTC	CASSSRTSGYEQYF
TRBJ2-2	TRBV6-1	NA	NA	TGTGCCAGCACCACTCCGGGACAAAGAGCCACCGGGGAGCTGTTTTTT	CASTTPGQRATGELFF
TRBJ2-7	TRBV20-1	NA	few	TGCAGTGCTAGAAACCAAGCAGGGGCAAGGGAGCAGTACTTC	CSARNQAGAREQYF
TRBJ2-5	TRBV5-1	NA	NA	TGCGCCAGCAGCTGGCTCTCTAGCGTATCGGCCCAAGAGACCCAGTACTTC	CASSWLSSVSAQETQYF
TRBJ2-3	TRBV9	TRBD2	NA	TGTGCCAGCAGCTTCAACCCCGGACTAGCCACAGATACGCAGTATTTT	CASSFNPGLATDTQYF
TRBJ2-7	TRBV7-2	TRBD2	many	TGTGCCAGCAGCCAAACTAGCGGGAATTACGAGCAGTACTTC	CASSQTSGNYEQYF
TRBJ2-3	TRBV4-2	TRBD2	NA	TGTGCCAGCAGCGAAAGGCGGGGGGGAGGCAATACAGATACGCAGTATTTT	CASSERRGGGNTDTQYF
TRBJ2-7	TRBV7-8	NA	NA	TGTGCCAGCAGCCCGGGGGAGTGGGACGAGCAGTACTTC	CASSPGEWDEQYF
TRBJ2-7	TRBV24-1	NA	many	TGTGCCACCAGTGATTCCCGGTACGAGCAGTACTTC	CATSDSRYEQYF
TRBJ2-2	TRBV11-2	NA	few	TGTGCCAGCAATAGACGAAACGGGGAGCTGTTTTTT	CASNRRNGELFF
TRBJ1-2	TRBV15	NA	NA	TGTGCCACCAGCAGAGCGGCAGGGGCGGATGGCTACACCTTC	CATSRAAGADGYTF
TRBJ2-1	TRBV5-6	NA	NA	TGTGCCAGCAGCTTTGGTAGCCCAACCTACAATGAGCAGTTCTTC	CASSFGSPTYNEQFF
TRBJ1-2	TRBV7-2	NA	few	TGTGCCAGCAGCTCACCTCCCGGGCAGGGCGACGGCTACACCTTC	CASSSPPGQGDGYTF
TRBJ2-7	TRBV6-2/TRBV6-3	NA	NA	TGTGCCAGCAGCCTCCTGCCGGGACCGCGGGACGAGCAGTACTTC	CASSLLPGPRDEQYF
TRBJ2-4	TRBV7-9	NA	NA	TGTGCCAGCAGCTTAGATCTGGGCGCAGGGGGGTTCTTC	CASSLDLGAGGFF
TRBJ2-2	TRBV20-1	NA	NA	TGCAGTGCTAGGGCATCACGGAGCACCGGGGAGCTGTTTTTT	CSARASRSTGELFF
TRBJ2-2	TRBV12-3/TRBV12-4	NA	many	TGTGCCAGCATACGGGGGACCGGGGAGCTGTTTTTT	CASIRGTGELFF
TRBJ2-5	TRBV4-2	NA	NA	TGTGCCAGCAGCCAAGCCAGCGCCAAAGAGACCCAGTACTTC	CASSQASAKETQYF
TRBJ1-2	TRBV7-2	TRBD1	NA	TGTGCCAGCAGCTTGTCGGGGACAGCTAACTATGGCTACACCTTC	CASSLSGTANYGYTF
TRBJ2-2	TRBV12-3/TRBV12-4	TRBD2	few	TGTGCCAGCAGTCAAAGCGGGGGGGGCACCGGGGAGCTGTTTTTT	CASSQSGGGTGELFF
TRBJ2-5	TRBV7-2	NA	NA	TGTGCCAGCAGCTTAGTTTATGGACATACCCAAGAGACCCAGTACTTC	CASSLVYGHTQETQYF
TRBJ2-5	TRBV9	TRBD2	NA	TGTGCCAGCAGCGTTGTGACTAGCGGGGAGACCCAGTACTTC	CASSVVTSGETQYF
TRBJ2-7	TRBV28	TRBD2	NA	TGTGCCAGCAGAAATGCGGGAGCCGCCTACGAGCAGTACTTC	CASRNAGAAYEQYF
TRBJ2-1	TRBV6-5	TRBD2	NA	TGTGCCAGCAGTTACGACGGCGGGAGGCACAATGAGCAGTTCTTC	CASSYDGGRHNEQFF
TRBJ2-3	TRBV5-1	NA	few	TGCGCCAGCAGCACTGACCCGGGTAGCACAGATACGCAGTATTTT	CASSTDPGSTDTQYF
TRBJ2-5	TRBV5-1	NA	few	TGCGCCAGCAGCGGATACGGTGCACAAGAGACCCAGTACTTC	CASSGYGAQETQYF
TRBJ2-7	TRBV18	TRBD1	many	TGCGCCAGCAGCTCGACAGGGACCTACGAGCAGTACTTC	CASSSTGTYEQYF
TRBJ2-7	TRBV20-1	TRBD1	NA	TGCAGTGCTAGAGATCCCCGGACAGGGGGCAGGTACGAGCAGTACTTC	CSARDPRTGGRYEQYF
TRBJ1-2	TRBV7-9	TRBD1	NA	TGTGCCAGCAGCGGGGAGGACAGGGGCTACACCTTC	CASSGEDRGYTF
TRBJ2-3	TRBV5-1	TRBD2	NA	TGCGCCAGCAGCCCCGGGAGGAAATTAGATACGCAGTATTTT	CASSPGRKLDTQYF
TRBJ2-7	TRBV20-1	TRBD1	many	TGCAGTGTCGCCTCCTGGACAGGGATCAACGAGCAGTACTTC	CSVASWTGINEQYF
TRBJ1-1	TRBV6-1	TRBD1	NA	TGTGCCAGCAGCCGCGGTCCCGGGACAGGGAACACTGAAGCTTTCTTT	CASSRGPGTGNTEAFF
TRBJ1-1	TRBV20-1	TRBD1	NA	TGCAGTGCTAAGGAGGCCAGGGGGGGCCTGAACACTGAAGCTTTCTTT	CSAKEARGGLNTEAFF
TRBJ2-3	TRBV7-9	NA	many	TGTGCCAGCAGCTCCCGTTCGGATACGCAGTATTTT	CASSSRSDTQYF
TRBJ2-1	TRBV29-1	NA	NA	TGCAGCTCCACACGGGGTTCAGTGGACAATGAGCAGTTCTTC	CSSTRGSVDNEQFF
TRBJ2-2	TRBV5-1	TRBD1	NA	TGCGCCAGCAGCTTGACAGGGGGCGACTCCACCGGGGAGCTGTTTTTT	CASSLTGGDSTGELFF
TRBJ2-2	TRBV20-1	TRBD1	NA	TGCTGCGCTAGAGACCCCCGGACAGGGGACACCGGGGAGCTGTTTTTT	CCARDPRTGDTGELFF
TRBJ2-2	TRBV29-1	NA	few	TGCAGCATTTACTATTTCAACACCGGGGAGCTGTTTTTT	CSIYYFNTGELFF
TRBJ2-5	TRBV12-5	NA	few	TGTGCTAGTGGTTTGAAAGAACAAGAGACCCAGTACTTC	CASGLKEQETQYF